This is a list of T cell receptor beta chains from one sample in a study of human T cells and chemical hapten exposure. TCRdb itself ran the RACE reads through MiXCR, one entry per CDR3 protein. The table lists 360,000 or so distinct CDR3 sequences, over 6% of them singletons. The sequencing used whole blood, collected in connection with sensitization to the hapten diphenylcyclopropenone (DPC). These receptors were obtained from a young woman with alopecia areata. Some clones in this sample may be carry-over from other donors' samples. The CDR3 runs from the conserved cysteine through the conserved F or W. A D gene is named only where the DNA matches it firmly. Clone size, where shown, is once, few, many, or a class for clones that have expanded.

clone size: few; V gene: TRBV7-6; J gene: TRBJ1-1; D gene: TRBD1; CDR3 protein: CASSFGGQGAQTKANTEAFF; CDR3 DNA: TGTGCCAGCAGCTTCGGGGGACAGGGGGCCCAAACGAAAGCGAACACTGAAGCTTTCTTT
clone size: few; V gene: TRBV12-3/TRBV12-4; J gene: TRBJ2-1; D gene: -; CDR3 protein: CASSLEGRPYNEQFF; CDR3 DNA: TGTGCCAGCAGTTTAGAGGGACGCCCATACAATGAGCAGTTCTTC
clone size: -; V gene: TRBV6-5; J gene: TRBJ1-5; D gene: -; CDR3 protein: CASSYSSLDQPQHF; CDR3 DNA: TGTGCCAGCAGTTACTCCAGCTTGGATCAGCCCCAGCATTTT
clone size: -; V gene: TRBV6-5; J gene: TRBJ2-3; D gene: TRBD1; CDR3 protein: CASSYWGQSTDTQYF; CDR3 DNA: TGTGCCAGCAGTTACTGGGGACAGAGCACAGATACGCAGTATTTT
clone size: many; V gene: TRBV29-1; J gene: TRBJ1-3; D gene: -; CDR3 protein: CSAQTGFGNTIYF; CDR3 DNA: TGCAGCGCACAAACAGGGTTTGGAAACACCATATATTTT
clone size: many; V gene: TRBV7-2; J gene: TRBJ1-2; D gene: -; CDR3 protein: CASSLQTGGIDGYTF; CDR3 DNA: TGTGCCAGCAGCTTACAAACGGGGGGAATCGATGGCTACACCTTC
clone size: -; V gene: TRBV4-3; J gene: TRBJ2-1; D gene: -; CDR3 protein: CASSQGSTPLYNEQFF; CDR3 DNA: TGCGCCAGCAGCCAAGGTTCCACACCTCTCTACAATGAGCAGTTCTTC
clone size: many; V gene: TRBV6-6; J gene: TRBJ1-5; D gene: TRBD1; CDR3 protein: CASKTGVSNQPQHF; CDR3 DNA: TGTGCCAGCAAGACAGGGGTAAGCAATCAGCCCCAGCATTTT
clone size: -; V gene: TRBV7-6; J gene: TRBJ1-1; D gene: TRBD1; CDR3 protein: CASSPRDRGHTEAFF; CDR3 DNA: TGTGCCAGCAGCCCCCGGGACAGGGGGCATACTGAAGCTTTCTTT
clone size: many; V gene: TRBV6-2/TRBV6-3; J gene: TRBJ1-1; D gene: -; CDR3 protein: CASSKLLEAFF; CDR3 DNA: TGTGCCAGCAGTAAACTTTTAGAAGCTTTCTTT
clone size: few; V gene: TRBV4-2; J gene: TRBJ1-1; D gene: -; CDR3 protein: CASSQDTGRGTEAFF; CDR3 DNA: TGTGCCAGCAGCCAAGATACAGGGAGGGGCACTGAAGCTTTCTTT
clone size: many; V gene: TRBV10-3; J gene: TRBJ2-7; D gene: -; CDR3 protein: CAIRPGQQGRRHEQYF; CDR3 DNA: TGTGCCATCAGACCCGGCCAACAGGGACGGAGGCACGAGCAGTACTTC
clone size: many; V gene: TRBV27; J gene: TRBJ1-1; D gene: -; CDR3 protein: CASSTNTEAFF; CDR3 DNA: TGTGCCAGCAGTACCAACACTGAAGCTTTCTTT
clone size: many; V gene: TRBV4-3; J gene: TRBJ1-1; D gene: -; CDR3 protein: CASSQDGQSEAFF; CDR3 DNA: TGCGCCAGCAGCCAAGATGGGCAGTCTGAAGCTTTCTTT
clone size: many; V gene: TRBV2; J gene: TRBJ2-4; D gene: -; CDR3 protein: CASSEAKGANIQYF; CDR3 DNA: TGTGCCAGCAGTGAAGCAAAGGGTGCAAACATTCAGTACTTC
clone size: once; V gene: TRBV20-1; J gene: TRBJ1-1; D gene: -; CDR3 protein: CSARDKRGRTGAFF; CDR3 DNA: TGCAGTGCTAGAGATAAAAGGGGTAGAACTGGAGCTTTCTTT
clone size: -; V gene: TRBV27; J gene: TRBJ1-5; D gene: -; CDR3 protein: CASSPIGQPQHF; CDR3 DNA: TGTGCCAGCAGTCCAATAGGACAGCCCCAGCATTTT
clone size: few; V gene: TRBV6-2/TRBV6-3; J gene: TRBJ1-4; D gene: -; CDR3 protein: CASSRSGTAKLFF; CDR3 DNA: TGTGCCAGCAGTAGGAGTGGGACGGCGAAACTGTTTTTT
clone size: many; V gene: TRBV12-3/TRBV12-4; J gene: TRBJ1-5; D gene: -; CDR3 protein: CASTPDGSNQPQHF; CDR3 DNA: TGTGCCAGCACCCCAGACGGTAGCAATCAGCCCCAGCATTTT
clone size: -; V gene: TRBV7-6; J gene: TRBJ2-7; D gene: TRBD1; CDR3 protein: CASSLERTGYEQYF; CDR3 DNA: TGTGCCAGCAGCTTAGAGAGGACAGGCTACGAGCAGTACTTC
clone size: few; V gene: TRBV27; J gene: TRBJ2-2; D gene: -; CDR3 protein: CASSFSTGELFF; CDR3 DNA: TGTGCCAGCAGTTTCTCCACCGGGGAGCTGTTTTTT
clone size: many; V gene: TRBV5-5; J gene: TRBJ2-5; D gene: -; CDR3 protein: CASSLTTNQETQYF; CDR3 DNA: TGTGCCAGCAGCTTGACAACCAACCAAGAGACCCAGTACTTC
clone size: few; V gene: TRBV3-1; J gene: TRBJ1-3; D gene: TRBD1; CDR3 protein: CASSGQGVAGNTIYF; CDR3 DNA: TGTGCCAGCAGCGGACAGGGGGTAGCCGGAAACACCATATATTTT
clone size: few; V gene: TRBV2; J gene: TRBJ1-2; D gene: TRBD1; CDR3 protein: CASSDQGAYGYTF; CDR3 DNA: TGTGCCAGCAGTGACCAGGGGGCCTATGGCTACACCTTC
clone size: -; V gene: TRBV11-3; J gene: TRBJ2-1; D gene: -; CDR3 protein: CASSLYGDGPSNEQFF; CDR3 DNA: TGTGCCAGCAGCCTCTACGGGGATGGGCCCTCCAATGAGCAGTTCTTC
clone size: few; V gene: TRBV6-2/TRBV6-3; J gene: TRBJ2-3; D gene: TRBD2; CDR3 protein: CASTRGTISTDTQYF; CDR3 DNA: TGTGCCAGCACCCGAGGGACTATCAGCACAGATACGCAGTATTTT
clone size: many; V gene: TRBV14; J gene: TRBJ1-6; D gene: -; CDR3 protein: CASSHLKRDPNSPLHF; CDR3 DNA: TGTGCCAGCAGCCACCTTAAGCGGGACCCTAATTCACCCCTCCACTTT
clone size: many; V gene: TRBV2; J gene: TRBJ1-4; D gene: -; CDR3 protein: CASIGDDWGEKLFF; CDR3 DNA: TGTGCCAGCATCGGGGATGACTGGGGGGAAAAACTGTTTTTT
clone size: -; V gene: TRBV7-2; J gene: TRBJ1-5; D gene: -; CDR3 protein: CASSPRQFGQPQHF; CDR3 DNA: TGTGCCAGCAGCCCTCGACAATTCGGTCAGCCCCAGCATTTT
clone size: -; V gene: TRBV9; J gene: TRBJ2-7; D gene: TRBD2; CDR3 protein: CASSPLSSSGGSSYEQYF; CDR3 DNA: TGTGCCAGCAGCCCCTTATCCTCTAGCGGGGGCAGCTCCTACGAGCAGTACTTC
clone size: few; V gene: TRBV6-1; J gene: TRBJ1-5; D gene: -; CDR3 protein: CASMGDKGVRDQPQHF; CDR3 DNA: TGTGCCAGCATGGGAGACAAGGGGGTACGGGATCAGCCCCAGCATTTT
clone size: many; V gene: TRBV7-6; J gene: TRBJ1-1; D gene: -; CDR3 protein: CASSFHPGTAFLNTEAFF; CDR3 DNA: TGTGCCAGCAGCTTCCACCCCGGGACTGCCTTCCTGAACACTGAAGCTTTCTTT
clone size: -; V gene: TRBV6-5; J gene: TRBJ2-1; D gene: -; CDR3 protein: CASSTPQHNEQFF; CDR3 DNA: TGTGCCAGCAGCACCCCCCAACACAATGAGCAGTTCTTC
clone size: few; V gene: TRBV9; J gene: TRBJ2-5; D gene: -; CDR3 protein: CASSVSVGEETQYF; CDR3 DNA: TGTGCCAGCAGCGTATCGGTAGGGGAAGAGACCCAGTACTTC
clone size: -; V gene: TRBV28; J gene: TRBJ1-6; D gene: TRBD1; CDR3 protein: CASSLYRDRVGNSPLHF; CDR3 DNA: TGTGCCAGCAGTTTGTACCGGGACAGGGTCGGCAATTCACCCCTCCACTTT
clone size: few; V gene: TRBV13; J gene: TRBJ2-1; D gene: -; CDR3 protein: CASSFFEGSGNEQFF; CDR3 DNA: TGTGCCAGCAGCTTCTTCGAGGGATCAGGGAATGAGCAGTTCTTC
clone size: -; V gene: TRBV18; J gene: TRBJ1-1; D gene: -; CDR3 protein: CASSPPQGGAFF; CDR3 DNA: TGTGCCAGCTCACCACCGCAGGGTGGAGCTTTCTTT
clone size: -; V gene: TRBV4-1; J gene: TRBJ2-3; D gene: TRBD2; CDR3 protein: CASSQGLAGAGTDTQYF; CDR3 DNA: TGCGCCAGCAGCCAGGGACTAGCGGGGGCGGGTACAGATACGCAGTATTTT
clone size: -; V gene: TRBV27; J gene: TRBJ2-7; D gene: -; CDR3 protein: CASSLGTSYEQYF; CDR3 DNA: TGTGCCAGCAGTTTAGGCACCTCCTACGAGCAGTACTTC
clone size: many; V gene: TRBV6-1; J gene: TRBJ1-6; D gene: TRBD1; CDR3 protein: CASNFGTGGVSSPLHF; CDR3 DNA: TGTGCCAGCAATTTCGGGACAGGGGGTGTTAGTTCACCCCTCCACTTT
clone size: few; V gene: TRBV20-1; J gene: TRBJ1-2; D gene: -; CDR3 protein: CSARLGLMGGYTF; CDR3 DNA: TGCAGTGCTAGATTAGGGCTAATGGGGGGCTACACCTTC
clone size: few; V gene: TRBV27; J gene: TRBJ2-3; D gene: -; CDR3 protein: CASSRVGLVTDTQYF; CDR3 DNA: TGTGCCAGCAGTCGGGTGGGCTTGGTCACAGATACGCAGTATTTT
clone size: few; V gene: TRBV6-1; J gene: TRBJ2-3; D gene: TRBD1; CDR3 protein: CASRIEGQRYTDTQYF; CDR3 DNA: TGTGCCAGCAGAATAGAGGGACAGAGATACACAGATACGCAGTATTTT
clone size: many; V gene: TRBV7-3; J gene: TRBJ2-7; D gene: -; CDR3 protein: CASSLRGTGYEQYF; CDR3 DNA: TGTGCCAGCAGCTTGCGGGGTACGGGATACGAGCAGTACTTC
clone size: many; V gene: TRBV7-8; J gene: TRBJ1-1; D gene: -; CDR3 protein: CASSLELATEAFF; CDR3 DNA: TGTGCCAGCAGCTTAGAGTTAGCCACTGAAGCTTTCTTT
clone size: once; V gene: TRBV29-1; J gene: TRBJ2-2; D gene: TRBD2; CDR3 protein: CSVALIAGDTGELFF; CDR3 DNA: TGCAGCGTCGCCCTTATAGCGGGGGACACCGGGGAGCTGTTTTTT
clone size: few; V gene: TRBV7-9; J gene: TRBJ2-3; D gene: -; CDR3 protein: CASSLWGPTTDTQYF; CDR3 DNA: TGTGCCAGCAGCTTATGGGGCCCGACCACAGATACGCAGTATTTT
clone size: -; V gene: TRBV2; J gene: TRBJ2-7; D gene: TRBD2; CDR3 protein: CASSEGLPGGLYEQYF; CDR3 DNA: TGTGCCAGCAGTGAAGGTCTCCCGGGGGGGCTGTACGAGCAGTACTTC
clone size: -; V gene: TRBV4-2; J gene: TRBJ2-3; D gene: TRBD1; CDR3 protein: CASSQAPGQSSTDTQYF; CDR3 DNA: TGTGCCAGCAGCCAAGCCCCGGGACAGTCTAGCACAGATACGCAGTATTTT
clone size: many; V gene: TRBV20-1; J gene: TRBJ1-4; D gene: TRBD1; CDR3 protein: CSARTGGPATNEKLFF; CDR3 DNA: TGCAGTGCAAGGACAGGGGGTCCGGCAACTAATGAAAAACTGTTTTTT
clone size: many; V gene: TRBV29-1; J gene: TRBJ1-2; D gene: TRBD1; CDR3 protein: CSVKGGGQGHLDYGYTF; CDR3 DNA: TGCAGCGTTAAAGGGGGGGGACAGGGCCATCTAGACTATGGCTACACCTTC
clone size: -; V gene: TRBV18; J gene: TRBJ2-7; D gene: -; CDR3 protein: CASSPRRGDEQYF; CDR3 DNA: TGTGCCAGCTCACCCCGCAGGGGAGACGAGCAGTACTTC
clone size: -; V gene: TRBV7-3; J gene: TRBJ1-2; D gene: -; CDR3 protein: CASSLTTGSGYTF; CDR3 DNA: TGTGCCAGCAGCCTCACTACAGGGTCCGGCTACACCTTC
clone size: -; V gene: TRBV6-5; J gene: TRBJ2-1; D gene: -; CDR3 protein: CASRPGQSAYNEQFF; CDR3 DNA: TGTGCCAGCAGACCCGGACAGTCCGCCTACAATGAGCAGTTCTTC
clone size: many; V gene: TRBV10-3; J gene: TRBJ1-1; D gene: -; CDR3 protein: CAIRDRPRSEAFF; CDR3 DNA: TGTGCCATCAGAGACAGGCCCAGGTCTGAAGCTTTCTTT
clone size: few; V gene: TRBV4-2; J gene: TRBJ1-6; D gene: -; CDR3 protein: CASSPRTSDSPLHF; CDR3 DNA: TGTGCCAGCAGCCCACGGACGAGTGATTCACCCCTCCACTTT
clone size: few; V gene: TRBV6-5; J gene: TRBJ1-2; D gene: -; CDR3 protein: CASSYAANRDGYGYTF; CDR3 DNA: TGTGCCAGCAGTTACGCAGCAAACAGGGACGGCTATGGCTACACCTTC
clone size: many; V gene: TRBV13; J gene: TRBJ1-2; D gene: TRBD1; CDR3 protein: CASSSLGQGASYGYTF; CDR3 DNA: TGTGCCAGCAGCTCACTAGGACAGGGGGCGTCCTATGGCTACACCTTC